One and the same sample provided the 6 T cell receptor beta chains below, sequenced in a study of blood T cell repertoires in COVID-19. Profiling relied on immunoSEQ multiplex PCR, and the TCRdb table lists in-frame clones only, not all of them. The table shows around 97,000 clones, with about 80% occurring only once. Source material: peripheral blood. The receptors shown here come from a man in his 70s with acute or convalescent COVID-19.

The V and J genes are TRBV5-8 and TRBJ2-7, with a possible D match to TRBD2 (5 bases). Germline V gene lookup returns CDR1 SGHTS and CDR2 YDEGEE. The CDR3 has 14 amino acids. V was cut by 1 base and J by 0 bases, with 8 bases left in between. The CDR3 spells CASSLRLSSYEQYF. The CDR3 DNA sequence: TGTGCCAGCAGCTTGCGACTAAGCTCCTACGAGCAGTACTTC.

This rearrangement joins TRBV4-2 to TRBJ1-2, with 8 nucleotides matching TRBD1. CDR3 size: 17 residues. In germline, CDR1 is LGHNA, CDR2 YNFKEQ. Losses at the gene ends were 3 bases for V and 6 bases for J; bases not matched to a gene: 15. This CDR3 is CASSQSYQGARGNGYTF. CDR3 DNA: TGTGCCAGCAGCCAGTCGTACCAGGGGGCGCGAGGGAATGGCTACACCTTC.

This clone appeared a single time. The chain carries TRBV3-1 (or the pseudogene TRBV3-2) and TRBJ2-5; 9 positions agree with TRBD2. CDR1 and CDR2 from the germline V gene are LGHDT and YNNKEL (reference sequence). V gave up 2 bases and J gave up 1 base; unmatched junction bases: 8. The CDR3 is 17 residues long. CDR3 sequence (DNA): TGTGCCAGCAGCCAACCGGCTAGCGGGGTCCCCCAAGAGACCCAGTACTTC. Its protein is CASSQPASGVPQETQYF.

The chain joins TRBV18 to TRBJ2-1; 7 bases map to TRBD2. The germline V gene has CDR1 KGHSH and CDR2 LQKENI. J lost 4 bases, V lost 2 bases, and 5 bases had no gene match. This CDR3 contains 15 residues. CDR3 loop: CASSPTASGYNEQFF. The CDR3 bases are TGTGCCAGCTCACCAACGGCTAGCGGTTACAATGAGCAGTTCTTC.

The chain is built from TRBV18 and TRBJ2-2; possible D gene TRBD1, 5 bases. The germline V gene has CDR1 KGHSH and CDR2 LQKENI. The ends were cut back, 4 bases at V and 0 bases at J, with 12 bases in the middle. CDR3 size: 16 residues. The CDR3 region has the DNA TGTGCCAGCTCACGGGGCCGCGAGGCGAACACCGGGGAGCTGTTTTTT. It is translated as CASSRGREANTGELFF.

The gene calls are TRBV9 and TRBJ2-1, with TRBD2 as a possible D gene (6 bases). The V end lost 0 bases, the J end lost 4 bases, and 14 bases lay between the germline ends. Germline CDR1 and CDR2: SGDLS and YYNGEE. CDR3 length: 16 residues. CDR3 DNA: TGTGCCAGCAGCGTAGAGCCTAGCGCAAGTTACAATGAGCAGTTCTTC. It encodes CASSVEPSASYNEQFF.